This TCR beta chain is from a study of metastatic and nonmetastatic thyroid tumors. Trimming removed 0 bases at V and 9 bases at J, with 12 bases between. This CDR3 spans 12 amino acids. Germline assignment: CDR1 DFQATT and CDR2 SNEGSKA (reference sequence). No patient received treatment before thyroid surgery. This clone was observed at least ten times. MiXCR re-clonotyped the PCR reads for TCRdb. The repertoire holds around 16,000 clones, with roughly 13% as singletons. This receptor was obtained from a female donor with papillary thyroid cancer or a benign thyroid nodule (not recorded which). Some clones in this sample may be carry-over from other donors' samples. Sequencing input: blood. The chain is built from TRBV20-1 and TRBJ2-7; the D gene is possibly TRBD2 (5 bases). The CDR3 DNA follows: TGCAGTGCTAGAGATCGGGCTAGCCGGCAGTACTTC. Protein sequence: CSARDRASRQYF.